This T cell receptor (beta chain) was found in a study of blood T cell repertoires in COVID-19. Study-wide background: Acute and convalescent COVID-19 specimens originated in the United States, Italy and Spain.

V shed 4 bases, J shed 4 bases, and the junction held 10 bases outside the gene matches. The CDR3 is made up of 15 amino acids. Germline CDR1 reads LNHDA; CDR2 reads SQIVND (reference sequence). The data were produced by immunoSEQ multiplex PCR, yet TCRdb's version contains in-frame clones alone and is incomplete. The table records 70,000 to 100,000 clones, roughly 88% of them present only once. Sample: peripheral blood. The source is a woman aged 70 to 79 with acute or convalescent COVID-19. This chain links TRBV19 with TRBJ2-7; the match to TRBD2 covers 7 bases. CDR3 sequence: CASSRIIAGRYEQYF. The CDR3 DNA reads as TGTGCCAGTAGTAGAATCATAGCGGGCAGGTACGAGCAGTACTTC.